A selection of T cell receptor beta chains follows, all from one sample in a study of blood T cell repertoires in COVID-19. TCRdb's table, derived via immunoSEQ multiplex PCR, lists solely in-frame clones and lacks some. The sample gives around 150,000 clones, around 80% of which show up once; more than 9.5% is in the top ten. The source material was peripheral blood. The receptors come from a man aged 55 to 69 with active or convalescent COVID-19. Each CDR3 is given without its conserved first and last residue. D genes are given only for firm matches.

>TRBV6-5|TRBD1|TRBJ1-2
ASSYLTGQGGSYT
>TRBV28|NA|TRBJ1-5
ASSPTSGGTNQPQH
>TRBV4-1|NA|TRBJ2-1
ASSQVAGRGTATNEQF
>TRBV2|NA|TRBJ2-7
ASRDGGRYEQY
>TRBV5-1|TRBD2|TRBJ2-5
ASSLWGSGGKETQY
>TRBV2|NA|TRBJ1-2
ASRGDSNYGYT
>TRBV7-9|TRBD1|TRBJ1-3
ASRGGGRSSGNTIY
>TRBV10-3|TRBD1|TRBJ2-2
ATGQGKTGELF
>TRBV6-4|TRBD1|TRBJ1-6
ASSDGQGGSPLH
>TRBV5-4|TRBD1|TRBJ2-3
ASSGQGSFTDTQY
>TRBV15|NA|TRBJ2-6
ATSRDLVSGANVLT
>TRBV5-8|NA|TRBJ1-4
ASRPQGMVEKLF
>TRBV7-9|TRBD1|TRBJ1-2
ASSLDWTGGDGYT
>TRBV4-1|NA|TRBJ1-3
ASSQPATGPSGNTIY
>TRBV7-8|NA|TRBJ1-1
ASSFQGVGTEAF
>TRBV29-1|NA|TRBJ1-2
SVADGRVSGGYT
>TRBV5-1|TRBD2|TRBJ2-3
ASSLPSGSTDTQY
>TRBV28|TRBD2|TRBJ2-1
ASSLWASGSLNEQF
>TRBV11-2|TRBD2|TRBJ2-1
ASSPSSGTYNEQF
>TRBV25-1|TRBD2|TRBJ2-5
ASSEFSGGGTTRAQY
>TRBV7-2|NA|TRBJ2-1
ASSLGGSVDEQF
>TRBV19|TRBD2|TRBJ2-5
ASSSVLAGGSKETQY
>TRBV24-1|TRBD2|TRBJ2-5
ATSEKREQETQY
>TRBV3-1/TRBV3-2|TRBD2|TRBJ2-1
ASSQATSGRGYEQF
>TRBV7-9|NA|TRBJ1-3
ASSRDTGNTIY
>TRBV12-3/TRBV12-4|TRBD1|TRBJ2-7
ASSRTGYEQY
>TRBV29-1|TRBD2|TRBJ2-1
SVEDRGLAGVVYNEQF
>TRBV28|NA|TRBJ1-2
ASHPGVGSYGYT
>TRBV5-1|TRBD1|TRBJ1-2
ASSSGTGGNYGYT
>TRBV5-1|NA|TRBJ1-6
ASSLDRQEYSPLH
>TRBV11-2|TRBD1|TRBJ1-2
ASSQGGGYGYT